This T cell receptor beta chain was captured in a study of cytomegalovirus exposure and HLA in healthy donors (dated by TCRdb to 2017 to 2019). At the level of the whole study: An earlier analysis of approximately 590 of the donors reported 250 to 300 Gb of sequence data and 100 million to 140 million unique TCR beta sequences from 150 million to 200 million T cells. An early release covering about 600 HLA-typed donors comprised around 300 gigabases of sequencing data and tens of millions of unique TCR sequences. Among the approximately 400 genotyped donors, around 81% belonged to the genetic ancestry cluster associated with self-reported Caucasian donors. The study aimed to test whether cataloging public T cell receptors could reveal signatures of past pathogen exposure. Using immunosequencing, the study profiled T cell repertoires from approximately 700 subjects and related those repertoires to cytomegalovirus serostatus. Along with the approximately 620-subject first cohort, a separate validation cohort of some 130 different subjects was used. To predict cytomegalovirus infection status, the study combined high-throughput TCR immunosequencing, statistical association of individual TCRs with disease status, and machine learning. A later analysis re-examined previously published TCR beta repertoires from about 670 donors and added high-resolution HLA genotyping to investigate patterns of TCR occurrence. Rather than drawing on any new phenotypic data, the later analysis identified candidate immune exposures from TCR beta sequences and the way those sequences occurred across donors. In an earlier analysis of roughly 540 of the donors, high-throughput TCR beta sequencing was used to judge whether each TCR beta V gene segment behaved as functional or pseudogenic. Donor age, sex, ethnicity and CMV serostatus were compiled alongside the repertoire data. Genome-wide SNP genotypes for about 55% of the roughly 670 donors were used in a later genetic analysis, which treated that subset as a discovery cohort. Every discovery cohort repertoire had been produced on one sequencing platform. Class I and class II HLA loci were covered by the typing at four-digit resolution. The number of typed donors differed by locus: about 620-630 for A, B, C, DRB1 and DQB1; some 500 for DQA1; roughly 600 for DPA1; and 400 to 480 for DPB1. Roughly 5 DR-DQ haplotypes were handled as single units for association and clustering, since linkage in the cohort was strong. Among 300 to 450 genotyped donors of the cohort, an average of around 240,000 unique TCR beta nucleotide sequences were sequenced per donor, about a sixth of them non-productive.

V loses 0 bases of germline sequence and J loses 7 bases, and the interval between the two ends is 18 bases. From the cysteine up to the phenylalanine, the CDR3 has a length of 16 residues. CDR3 DNA only is kept here, 48 bases in frame from base 1. According to the germline V gene, CDR1 reads SGHAT and CDR2 reads FQNNGV. The method was the immunoSEQ multiplex PCR assay. The multiplex PCR relied on a mix of 60 forward primers for TCR Vbeta segments and 13 reverse primers for TCR Jbeta segments. The CDR3 region of rearranged TCR beta genes was amplified from genomic DNA by a multiplex PCR assay. The Illumina HiSeq System was used to sequence the amplified TCR beta libraries as 87-base-pair reads. Turning to the authors' computational methods: A later analysis counted 65 million to 90 million unique TCR beta chains across the 700 or so repertoires, and around 9.9 million of these chains were shared by at least two donors. To remove PCR and sequencing errors, raw reads were error-corrected and collapsed into unique sequences using a nearest-neighbor algorithm that merged closely related sequences. Alignment of CDR3 sequences to IMGT reference sequences was used to assign V, D and J gene segments. For a sequence to be retained, at least a six-nucleotide match to both a V gene segment and a J gene segment was required. Rearrangements were called productive when the CDR3 lacked stop codons and stayed in frame with V and J; all others were non-productive. Following IMGT convention, CDR3 was defined as the stretch from the second conserved V-encoded cysteine up to the conserved J-encoded phenylalanine. The earlier analysis of 587 of the donors excluded any sequence lacking an unambiguous match to a single V gene segment. In an earlier analysis of approximately 560 of the donors, a V segment was called functional when productive rearrangements were above 56.7%, and segregating when the standard deviation between donors exceeded 5%. A statistical classification framework was built for diagnosing cytomegalovirus status from the catalog of TCR beta chain sequences. A later analysis assigned V and J genes by comparing TCR nucleotide sequences with IMGT/GENE-DB human TR gene sequences. Using the TCRdist pipeline, a later analysis assigned CDR3 sequences along with most-parsimonious VDJ recombination scenarios. In a later analysis, each TCR beta chain was defined by its CDR3 amino acid sequence together with its V-gene family, and reads lacking a unique V-gene family were excluded. A later analysis removed several hundred highly shared, low-generation-probability nucleotide sequences to deal with suspected cross-contamination and a sequencing artifact. A later analysis calculated a clonal expansion index for each public chain from normalized within-repertoire ranks of inferred template counts. Generation probabilities in a later analysis came from a VDJ recombination model fitted to out-of-frame rearrangements, and those results were checked against IGoR. In a later analysis, hypergeometric tests were used to score TCR-TCR, TCR-HLA and TCR-CMV co-occurrence, with a repertoire-size bias correction applied to TCR pairs. A later analysis estimated false discovery rates by permuting HLA or CMV assignments 20 times. A later analysis grouped co-occurring TCRs with DBSCAN, adding TCRdist sequence similarity when clustering within HLA-allele-positive subsets. Repertoires with fewer than 30,000 or more than 120,000 public chains, plus five repertoires with anomalous nucleotide sharing, were excluded from co-occurrence clustering. Sourced from immuneACCESS, this table was stored by TCRdb with only in-frame sequences that have V and J called. A share of the clones is absent; for the studies checked, an unresolved V gene accounts for under half, and the remainder has no known explanation. The V and J calls and clone size were taken over from that table, and D and trimming were inferred from the DNA. The sample data list 65,000 to 85,000 clones, and about 88% of these were observed just once. The ten largest clones represent 2% to 2.5% of the sample.

Results and caveats for the whole study, not just this receptor: Specific HLA alleles were associated with 15,000 to 20,000 TCR beta sequences at a false discovery rate of 0.05 in a later analysis. Because counts were too low, about 15 rarely observed V segments, including chromosome 9 orphons, were left out of the earlier analysis of some 640 of the donors. The sequencing pipeline was judged likely to have produced a cluster of highly shared sequence variants as a technical artifact. In a later analysis, the rate of TCR association differed among HLA loci, with DRB1 alleles having the most associated TCRs and HLA-C alleles having the fewest. In the study, some 160 TCR beta chains were listed as associated with cytomegalovirus. A later analysis reported that several top co-occurrence clusters appeared linked to parvovirus B19, influenza, CMV and Epstein-Barr virus. When HLA alleles, especially DR and DQ, strongly co-occurred, attributing TCR associations to individual alleles was difficult. While some public TCRs were present in many individuals, most TCR sequences turned up only very rarely across donors. In vitro tests confirmed that a few of the cytomegalovirus-associated TCR beta chains recognize cytomegalovirus antigens. Sequencing depth was assumed to be roughly uniform across donors in the presence/absence analyses, though that assumption may not hold. A further reported finding was that TCR beta sequences accurately predicted the HLA-A and HLA-B alleles for most subjects in the first cohort. The authors suggested that the approach could potentially be extended to other disease states and immunological phenotypes. This cohort had only TCR beta chains sequenced, and the lack of alpha or paired-chain data limited which features could be detected. Correlated functional status among segregating V segments might reflect linkage disequilibrium, but an unknown experimental factor could not be ruled out. For the cohort, immune exposure information was limited to CMV serostatus. An association between a missense DCLRE1C variant and V-gene and J-gene trimming of TCR beta chains was found in a later genetic analysis and replicated in an independent cohort. Some IMGT-functional V segments, including TRBV6-2 and TRBV6-3, could not be distinguished by the 87-base-pair reads and were therefore excluded. Because some donors lacked HLA typing at each locus, the association tests relied only on the typed subset. The classifier was reported to diagnose cytomegalovirus status with high specificity and sensitivity in both the original and validation cohorts. In an earlier analysis of over 550 of the donors, most TCR beta V segments were observed in productive rearrangements about 87% or about 30% of the time, broadly matching IMGT annotations. In a later genetic analysis, fewer N-insertions in productive TCRs were reported among donors in an Asian-associated ancestry cluster than the approximately 670-donor mean. In a later analysis, HLA-associated TCR beta chains showed more clonal expansion and lower generation probabilities than non-associated chains that were equally common. In a later analysis, most CMV-associated TCR beta chains were found to appear HLA-restricted, with HLA associations seemingly driven largely by CMV exposure.

Turning to this clone: This clone's antigen is unknown. Base qualities are not recorded, but no much larger clone differs from it by a single base.

The cohort was made up of 666 healthy bone marrow donors. At the time of sampling, every cohort member was nominally healthy, though immune exposures that went unrecorded were likely present. The donor tested CMV seronegative, placing the donor among the roughly 340 seronegative members of the cohort. Each donor provided a peripheral blood sample, and peripheral blood mononuclear cells were used for TCR beta sequencing. Genomic DNA extraction from the blood cell samples was performed with the Qiagen DNeasy Blood Extraction Kit. This TCR was sampled from a woman in her fifties or sixties in good health and CMV-seronegative. Sequencing was carried out using PBMCs. Recombination linked TRBV11-2 to TRBJ1-2; perhaps TRBD1 is the D gene, with 5 bases matching. The DNA sequence is given as TGTGCCAGCAGCTTAGAGAGACAGACCAGTTTTGGTGGCTACACCTTC. It specifies CASSLERQTSFGGYTF.